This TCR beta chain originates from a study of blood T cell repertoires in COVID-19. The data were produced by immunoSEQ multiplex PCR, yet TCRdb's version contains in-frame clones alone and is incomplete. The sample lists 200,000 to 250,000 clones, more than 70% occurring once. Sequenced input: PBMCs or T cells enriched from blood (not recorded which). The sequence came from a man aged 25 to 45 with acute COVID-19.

The CDR3 nucleotides are TGTGCCAGCAGCTTGGGGTTTGACAGGGGGACAGAGACCCAGTACTTC. This codes for CASSLGFDRGTETQYF. This chain uses TRBV5-5 with TRBJ2-5; 9 bases map to TRBD1. Looked up from germline, CDR1 is SGHKS and CDR2 is YYEKEE (reference sequence). There are 16 residues in the CDR3. The ends lost 0 bases at V and 4 bases at J; junction bases unmatched: 7.